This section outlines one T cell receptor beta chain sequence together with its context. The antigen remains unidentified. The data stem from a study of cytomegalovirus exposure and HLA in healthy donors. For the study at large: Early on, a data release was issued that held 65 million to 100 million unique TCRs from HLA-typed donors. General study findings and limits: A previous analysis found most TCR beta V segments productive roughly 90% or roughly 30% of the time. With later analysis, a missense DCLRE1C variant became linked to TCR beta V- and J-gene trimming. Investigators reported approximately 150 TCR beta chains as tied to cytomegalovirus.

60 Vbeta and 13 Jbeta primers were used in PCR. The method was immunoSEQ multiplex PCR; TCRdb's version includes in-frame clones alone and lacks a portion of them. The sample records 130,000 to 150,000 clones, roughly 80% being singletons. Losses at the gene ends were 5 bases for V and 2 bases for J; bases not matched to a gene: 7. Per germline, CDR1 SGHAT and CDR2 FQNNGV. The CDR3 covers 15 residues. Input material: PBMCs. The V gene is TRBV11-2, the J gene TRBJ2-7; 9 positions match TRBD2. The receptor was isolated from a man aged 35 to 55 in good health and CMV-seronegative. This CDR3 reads CASSPIRGGAYEQYF. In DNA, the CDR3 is TGTGCCAGCAGCCCCATCCGCGGGGGGGCCTACGAGCAGTACTTC.